The rows below give T cell receptor beta chains drawn from one sample of a study of immune cell composition in non-small cell lung cancer. Sequenced by immunoSEQ multiplex PCR; TCRdb stores in-frame clones only, minus some. The sample yields under 2,500 clones, roughly four fifths seen once. Sequencing was performed on lung tumor tissue. Receptor source: a human donor with non-small cell lung cancer. The CDR3 runs from the conserved cysteine through the conserved F or W. A D gene is named only where the DNA matches it firmly. Where a row states a size, it is once, few, many or the class of an expanded clone; other rows omit it.

v_call	d_call	j_call	clone_size	cdr3_aa	cdr3_nt
TRBV27	-	TRBJ1-4	once	CASSGTGTNEKLFF	TGTGCCAGCAGTGGTACAGGGACTAATGAAAAACTGTTTTTT
TRBV9	TRBD1	TRBJ2-5	-	CASSVDGTGQETQYF	TGTGCCAGCAGCGTAGACGGGACAGGGCAAGAGACCCAGTACTTC
TRBV6-4	TRBD2	TRBJ2-7	few	CASSETSGSNEQYF	TGTGCCAGCAGTGAGACCAGCGGGAGTAACGAGCAGTACTTC
TRBV6-5	-	TRBJ2-7	-	CASSHSYEQYF	TGTGCCAGCAGTCACTCCTACGAGCAGTACTTC
TRBV6-5	TRBD2	TRBJ2-5	-	CASRRLAEETQYF	TGTGCCAGCAGACGACTAGCGGAAGAGACCCAGTACTTC
TRBV10-3	TRBD1	TRBJ2-7	-	CATWTGLHEQYF	TGTGCCACCTGGACAGGGCTCCACGAGCAGTACTTC
TRBV12-5	-	TRBJ2-1	-	CASGLSPRRDAYNEQFF	TGTGCTAGTGGTTTAAGTCCACGGCGGGATGCCTACAATGAGCAGTTCTTC
TRBV6-5	-	TRBJ1-2	-	CASSYDNNYGYTF	TGTGCCAGCAGTTACGACAATAACTATGGCTACACCTTC
TRBV30	-	TRBJ2-6	-	CAASSGANVLTF	TGTGCCGCCAGCTCTGGGGCCAACGTCCTGACTTTC
TRBV11-2	-	TRBJ2-5	-	CASSLGGTLQETQYF	TGTGCCAGCAGCTTGGGTGGGACACTTCAAGAGACCCAGTACTTC
TRBV7-2	TRBD2	TRBJ2-7	-	CASSYRRGPGGRTYEQYF	TGTGCCAGCAGCTACCGAAGGGGTCCGGGGGGGAGGACCTACGAGCAGTACTTC
TRBV19	TRBD2	TRBJ2-3	-	CASSSHPGLAGTDTQYF	TGTGCCAGTAGTTCCCATCCGGGACTAGCGGGAACAGATACGCAGTATTTT
TRBV19	-	TRBJ1-6	-	CASSPREYNSPLHF	TGTGCCAGTAGTCCCCGGGAGTATAATTCACCCCTCCACTTT
TRBV5-6	-	TRBJ1-1	-	CASSLAGPNTEAFF	TGTGCCAGCAGCTTGGCAGGGCCGAACACTGAAGCTTTCTTT
TRBV7-2	-	TRBJ2-7	-	CASSLLGGGINHEQYF	TGTGCCAGCAGCCTCCTCGGCGGGGGCATCAACCACGAGCAGTACTTC
TRBV6-6	TRBD2	TRBJ2-1	-	CASRSLAGELNEQFF	TGTGCCAGCAGGTCCCTAGCGGGAGAGTTGAATGAGCAGTTCTTC
TRBV18	TRBD2	TRBJ2-1	-	CASSPLAGSRDEQFF	TGTGCCAGCTCCCCCCTAGCGGGAAGTAGGGATGAGCAGTTCTTC
TRBV10-3	TRBD2	TRBJ2-1	-	CAISDNSGRKGYNEQFF	TGTGCCATCAGTGATAATAGCGGGAGGAAAGGGTACAATGAGCAGTTCTTC
TRBV15	-	TRBJ2-7	-	CATSREGGGYEQYF	TGTGCCACCAGCAGGGAGGGCGGTGGCTACGAGCAGTACTTC
TRBV7-3	-	TRBJ2-3	-	CASSRFGSGPSTDTQYF	TGTGCCAGCAGTCGATTCGGAAGCGGGCCAAGCACAGATACGCAGTATTTT
TRBV2	-	TRBJ2-1	-	CASSAIESVAANEQFF	TGTGCCAGCAGTGCGATTGAGTCGGTAGCGGCAAATGAGCAGTTCTTC
TRBV28	TRBD2	TRBJ2-1	-	CASRQLAGGYISYNEQFF	TGTGCCAGCAGACAACTAGCGGGAGGTTACATCTCCTACAATGAGCAGTTCTTC
TRBV15	-	TRBJ2-7	few	CATSREAGSSYEQYF	TGTGCCACCAGCAGAGAGGCCGGGTCCAGTTACGAGCAGTACTTC
TRBV7-3	-	TRBJ2-7	-	CASSLKPGDTYEQYF	TGTGCCAGCAGCTTAAAACCAGGGGATACATACGAGCAGTACTTC
TRBV6-5	TRBD2	TRBJ2-7	-	CASRGIAGGHEQYF	TGTGCCAGCAGGGGCATAGCGGGAGGTCACGAGCAGTACTTC
TRBV19	-	TRBJ2-1	-	CASSAVGSTIYNEQFF	TGTGCCAGTAGCGCCGTGGGGAGCACCATTTACAATGAGCAGTTCTTC